Sequencing of this T cell receptor (beta chain) was carried out in a study of shared clonotypes between healthy human individuals. Whole-study results and caveats: Represented diversity, genetic and exposure-history alike, was limited by few donors. Naive subsets generally had larger estimated richness than memory subsets.

About this clone: Its antigen is not identified.

Cells designated naive CD8 were CD45RO-negative and were positively selected for CCR7, with terminally differentiated effector memory CD45RA+ cells excluded. V gave up 6 bases and J gave up 6 bases; unmatched junction bases: 4. Germline CDR1 and CDR2: SEHNR and FQNEAQ (reference sequence). The CDR3 runs to 12 residues. Generated by immunoSEQ multiplex PCR, the TCRdb table keeps only in-frame clones and is missing some. The sample has about 2.2 million clones; around 93% are singletons. This sequence joins TRBV7-9 and TRBJ2-7, with 8 bases fitting TRBD1. The source is a man between 18 and 35 years old in good health. Some clones in this sample may be carry-over from other donors' samples. Sequencing input: naive CD8+ T cells from PBMCs. The CDR3 loop reads CASRAGGAEQYF. The CDR3 region has the DNA TGTGCCAGCAGAGCAGGGGGCGCCGAGCAGTACTTC.